This passage covers 29 T cell receptor beta chains from one sample sequenced in a study of OX40 agonist ivuxolimab in advanced cancers. The method behind the library was the immunoSEQ multiplex PCR assay. TCRdb re-hosts the immuneACCESS table, in-frame sequences only. Its copies lack some clones; in the studies checked, an unresolved V gene accounts for under half of them, and the cause for the rest is not known. The sample table holds about 46,000 clones, of which about 89% were seen once. The top ten hold roughly 10% of the sample. Here the sequenced sample was CD4+ or CD8+ T cells sorted from blood, taken in a trial of the OX40 agonist ivuxolimab. The origin of the receptors is an adult with an advanced solid tumor such as melanoma, head and neck, liver or kidney cancer.

On this clone: A junction end diverges from the germline sequence, so it may reflect a read error. V usage is TRBV28 and J usage is TRBJ1-4; 9 bases align to TRBD1. This CDR3 is 14 amino acids long. The V gene's germline CDR1 is MDHEN and CDR2 SYDVKM. Written as DNA, the CDR3 is TGTGCCAGCAGTCCATGGGACAGGGCCGGCCAAAGACTTTTT. This gives the protein CASSPWDRAGQRLF. Together with reference TRBV28 and TRBJ1-4, the CDR3 gives the full variable domain: DVKVTQSSRYLVKRTGEKVFLECVQDMDHENMFWYRQDPGLGLRLIYFSYDVKMKEKGDIPEGYSVSREKKERFSLILESASTNQTSMYLCASSPWDRAGQRLFGSGTQLSVL.

The genes are TRBV19 and TRBJ2-1; 9 bases match TRBD2. This CDR3 is 15 amino acids long. V shed 6 bases and J 4 bases; nucleotides not matched to a gene: 7. Germline CDR1 is LNHDA and CDR2 is SQIVND (reference sequence). CDR3: CASSPSSGGYNEQFF. For the CDR3, the DNA is TGTGCCAGTAGCCCCAGTAGCGGGGGATACAATGAGCAGTTCTTC.

This rearrangement joins TRBV27 to TRBJ2-7, with 8 bases matching TRBD2. Germline trimming cut 2 bases from V and 2 bases from J; bases unmatched to any gene: 5. Germline CDR1 and CDR2: MNHEY and SMNVEV (reference sequence). The CDR3 has 15 amino acids. The CDR3 DNA is TGTGCCAGCAGTTTAGCGGGTAGCGGGGCCTACGAGCAGTACTTC. The encoded protein is CASSLAGSGAYEQYF.

This chain links TRBV27 with TRBJ1-1; D gene uncertain. Germline values: CDR1 MNHEY, CDR2 SMNVEV (reference sequence). V was cut by 2 bases and J by 4 bases, with 11 bases left in between. The CDR3 runs 14 residues. The CDR3 reads CASSLAGSATEAFF. Here the CDR3 DNA reads TGTGCCAGCAGTTTAGCCGGGTCGGCCACTGAAGCTTTCTTT.

CDR3 sequence (DNA): TGTGCCATCAGGCCGGCTGGGGTTAAGGAGGAGAAACTGTTTTTT. Translation gives CAIRPAGVKEEKLFF. The J gene is TRBJ1-4, the V gene TRBV10-3; no clear D. Germline-derived CDR1 and CDR2 are ENHRY and SYGVKD. V dropped 6 bases and J dropped 11 bases, with 22 bases sitting between them. This CDR3 has 15 amino acids.

V usage is TRBV9 and J usage is TRBJ1-1, with no clear D. V lost 0 bases and J 0 bases, leaving 3 bases between the germline ends. Germline V gene sequence: CDR1 SGDLS, CDR2 YYNGEE. The CDR3 extends over 13 amino acids. CDR3 amino acids: CASSVGMNTEAFF. As DNA, the CDR3 is TGTGCCAGCAGCGTAGGTATGAACACTGAAGCTTTCTTT.

In its sample, this clone was seen once. The chain recombines TRBV6-5 with TRBJ2-7; D is perhaps TRBD1 (6 bases). This CDR3 comprises 15 residues. Per the germline V gene, CDR1 is MNHEY and CDR2 is SVGAGI. V lost 0 bases and J 0 bases, leaving 9 bases between the germline ends. This CDR3 is CASSYSRGGSYEQYF. The CDR3 nucleotides read TGTGCCAGCAGTTACTCGAGAGGGGGCTCCTACGAGCAGTACTTC.

J is TRBJ2-3 and V is TRBV5-1, with 9 positions matching TRBD2. V was pared by 1 base and J by 3 bases, with 18 bases of the junction left unmatched. CDR3 size: 20 residues. Germline V gene data show CDR1 as SGHRS and CDR2 as YFSETQ. CDR3 in DNA: TGCGCCAGCAGCTTGTTGGACCCAGCGGCGGGAGGGTCTTGGACAGATACGCAGTATTTT. It is translated as CASSLLDPAAGGSWTDTQYF.

The chain couples TRBV11-2 to TRBJ2-5; D might be TRBD1 (5 bases). From germline, CDR1 is SGHAT and CDR2 FQNNGV. CDR3 size: 16 residues. With 4 bases removed from V and 5 bases from J, the gap between germline ends came to 20 bases. DNA for the CDR3: TGTGCCAGCAGCTCCGGAGTACGAGGACATGAGGAGACCCAGTACTTC. The encoded protein is CASSSGVRGHEETQYF.

This chain joins TRBV2 and TRBJ2-5; 10 nucleotides line up with TRBD1. Germline V CDR1 and CDR2: SNHLY, FYNNEI. The CDR3 is 14 amino acids. The V gene end was trimmed by 7 bases and the J gene end by 2 bases; junction bases not matched to a gene: 4. The CDR3 DNA reads TGTGCCAGCACGGGACAGGGGAGTCAAGAGACCCAGTACTTC. It is translated as CASTGQGSQETQYF. Combining the CDR3 with reference TRBV2 and TRBJ2-5 gives the whole variable domain EPEVTQTPSHQVTQMGQEVILRCVPISNHLYFYWYRQILGQKVEFLVSFYNNEISEKSEIFDDQFSVERPDGSNFTLKIRSTKLEDSAMYFCASTGQGSQETQYFGPGTRLLVL.

The V gene is TRBV4-1, the J gene TRBJ2-3; D is possibly TRBD2 (6 bases). The CDR3 is 13 residues long. Germline loops: CDR1 MGHRA, CDR2 YSYEKL. V lost 1 base, J lost 5 bases, and 7 bases lay in between. This CDR3 is CASSQGRVDTQYF. The CDR3 nucleotides read TGCGCCAGCAGCCAAGGGAGGGTAGATACGCAGTATTTT.

The CDR3 sequence: CASSLGASYEQYF. CDR3 DNA: TGTGCCAGCAGTTTAGGGGCCTCCTACGAGCAGTACTTC. The chain has TRBV27 and TRBJ2-7; D is perhaps TRBD1 (5 bases). CDR3 size: 13 residues. Germline V CDR1 and CDR2: MNHEY, SMNVEV (reference sequence). V was pared by 2 bases and J by 0 bases, with 5 bases between.

V usage is TRBV5-6 and J usage is TRBJ2-4; D not certain. The CDR3 length is 14 residues. Per germline, CDR1 SGHDT and CDR2 YYEEEE. V was cut by 0 bases and J by 8 bases, with 12 bases left in between. CDR3 in DNA: TGTGCCAGCAGCTTGGCGATGCAAAGGGACATTCAGTACTTC. Amino acids: CASSLAMQRDIQYF.

The chain uses TRBV9 and TRBJ1-2; unclear D gene. Germline lookup yields CDR1 SGDLS and CDR2 YYNGEE. V lost 3 bases to trimming and J lost 3 bases, with 12 bases between them. CDR3 length: 14 residues. The CDR3 protein is CASSAYKDYYGYTF. The CDR3 DNA follows: TGTGCCAGCAGCGCATACAAGGATTACTATGGCTACACCTTC. The whole variable domain, filled in from reference TRBV9 and TRBJ1-2, reads DSGVTQTPKHLITATGQRVTLRCSPRSGDLSVYWYQQSLDQGLQFLIQYYNGEERAKGNILERFSAQQFPDLHSELNLSSLELGDSALYFCASSAYKDYYGYTFGSGTRLTVV.

The genes are TRBV15 and TRBJ1-1; the D gene is possibly TRBD1 (5 bases). Deletions cut 0 bases from V and 11 bases from J, with 19 bases between. Germline values: CDR1 LNHNV, CDR2 YYDKDF (reference sequence). The CDR3 totals 15 residues. CDR3 nucleotide sequence: TGTGCCACCAGCAGAGATCCGGGGCCTCCGTTCGAGGCTTTCTTT. Translating it yields CATSRDPGPPFEAFF.

This clone was seen a single time. The J gene is TRBJ1-1, the V gene TRBV30; D might be TRBD1 (5 bases). V gave up 4 bases and J gave up 1 base, with 16 bases separating them. Germline CDR1 and CDR2: GTSNPN and SVGIG (reference sequence). The CDR3 sequence is 15 residues long. CDR3 DNA: TGTGCCTGGAACGCCAGGTGGGGGAAGAACACTGAAGCTTTCTTT. This codes for CAWNARWGKNTEAFF. Supplemented by reference TRBV30 and TRBJ1-1, the full variable domain reads SQTIHQWPATLVQPVGSPLSLECTVEGTSNPNLYWYRQAAGRGLQLLFYSVGIGQISSEVPQNLSASRPQDRQFILSSKKLLLSDSGFYLCAWNARWGKNTEAFFGQGTRLTVV.

A few counts support this clone. The rearrangement uses TRBV29-1 and TRBJ2-1; D call uncertain. Trimming cost V 5 bases and J 5 bases, with 7 bases left between them. The CDR3 spans 11 residues. CDR1 is SQVTM and CDR2 is ANQGSEA in the germline V gene. CDR3 amino acids: CSVPSHNEQFF. CDR3 nucleotides: TGCAGCGTTCCCAGTCACAATGAGCAGTTCTTC.

The chain carries TRBV4-1 and TRBJ1-6; D unresolved. Per the germline V gene, CDR1 is MGHRA and CDR2 is YSYEKL. With 3 bases removed from V and 4 bases from J, the gap between germline ends came to 13 bases. This CDR3 is 16 amino acids long. Here the CDR3 reads CASSHISLAYNSPLHF. The CDR3 DNA reads TGCGCCAGCAGCCATATTTCTCTGGCATATAATTCACCCCTCCACTTT.

In DNA, the CDR3 is TGCGCCAGCAGCCCGCACACAGATACGCAGTATTTT. It codes for CASSPHTDTQYF. The chain couples TRBV4-1 to TRBJ2-3; no firm D call. Per the germline V gene, CDR1 is MGHRA and CDR2 is YSYEKL. The CDR3 length is 12 residues. The V end lost 4 bases, the J end lost 2 bases, and 4 bases lay between the germline ends.

V usage is TRBV6-5 and J usage is TRBJ1-5; no reliable D call. CDR3 length: 13 residues. CDR1 MNHEY and CDR2 SVGAGI come from the germline V gene. The germline V and J ends were trimmed by 5 bases and 3 bases, with 8 bases remaining between them. The CDR3 reads CASSPIVNQPQHF. The CDR3 region has the DNA TGTGCCAGCAGTCCTATTGTCAATCAGCCCCAGCATTTT.

The table lists this clone with a count of one. This chain links TRBV28 with TRBJ1-1; 7 positions match TRBD1. The J segment lost 8 bases and the V segment lost 9 bases, leaving 12 bases of the junction unmatched. The CDR3 consists of 13 residues. Germline loops: CDR1 MDHEN, CDR2 SYDVKM. CDR3 amino acids: CASKDPGTVEAFF. The CDR3 DNA is TGTGCCAGTAAGGATCCCGGGACAGTCGAAGCTTTCTTT.

CDR3 protein: CSVEDRGKGYEQYF. The CDR3 coding sequence is TGCAGCGTTGAAGATCGGGGGAAGGGCTACGAGCAGTACTTC. The chain recombines TRBV29-1 with TRBJ2-7; tentatively, D is TRBD2 (6 bases). V lost 0 bases to trimming and J lost 3 bases, with 12 bases between them. The CDR3 totals 14 residues. Germline CDR1 reads SQVTM; CDR2 reads ANQGSEA.

The J gene is TRBJ1-1, the V gene TRBV5-5; D gene uncertain. The CDR3 spans 12 residues. The V gene's germline CDR1 is SGHKS and CDR2 YYEKEE (reference sequence). Trimming took 2 bases from V and 1 from J, leaving 3 bases between them. The CDR3 loop is CASSFGNTEAFF. The CDR3 DNA reads as TGTGCCAGCAGCTTTGGGAACACTGAAGCTTTCTTT.

This clone came up once. The V call is TRBV9, the J call TRBJ2-7, with 8 bases lining up with TRBD1. This CDR3 is built from 15 residues. Germline-derived CDR1 and CDR2 are SGDLS and YYNGEE. V was clipped by 0 bases and J by 3 bases; unmatched bases: 5. The chain's CDR3 is CASSVASGGGYEQYF. The CDR3 coding sequence is TGTGCCAGCAGCGTAGCTTCAGGGGGCGGCTACGAGCAGTACTTC.

The chain has TRBV28 and TRBJ2-5; perhaps D is TRBD1 or TRBD2 (5 bases each). The CDR3 is 14 residues long. From germline, CDR1 is MDHEN and CDR2 SYDVKM. V was shortened by 4 bases and J by 1 base, with 10 bases between the two germline ends. The CDR3: CASSSGTTQETQYF. DNA of the CDR3: TGTGCCAGCAGTTCTGGGACCACCCAAGAGACCCAGTACTTC.

The rearrangement links TRBV9 to TRBJ1-1, with D uncertain. V was cut by 2 bases and J by 2 bases, with 10 bases left in between. Germline CDR1 reads SGDLS; CDR2 reads YYNGEE. The CDR3 covers 14 residues. The CDR3 DNA reads as TGTGCCAGCAGCGTCGGAGGGTCCAACACTGAAGCTTTCTTT. Amino acids: CASSVGGSNTEAFF.

This rearrangement joins TRBV25-1 to TRBJ2-3, with 10 bases lining up with TRBD2. The V and J ends lost 0 bases and 0 bases, in that order; junction bases with no gene match: 6. The CDR3 is made up of 18 amino acids. Germline V lookup: CDR1 MGHDK, CDR2 SYGVNS. The CDR3 region has the DNA TGTGCCAGCAGTGAATATACACTAGCGGGACTTAGCACAGATACGCAGTATTTT. The encoded protein is CASSEYTLAGLSTDTQYF.

The rearrangement links TRBV13 to TRBJ2-7, with D uncertain. Germline V gives CDR1 PRHDT, CDR2 FYEKMQ (reference sequence). V was pared by 4 bases and J by 0 bases, with 10 bases between. The length of the CDR3 is 14 residues. The CDR3: CASSSRAFSYEQYF. The CDR3 nucleotides read TGTGCCAGCAGCTCAAGGGCGTTCTCCTACGAGCAGTACTTC.

Notes on this clone: In this CDR3 the conserved last residue, phenylalanine or tryptophan, is missing, so a read error is likely. The DNA is left out, because the CDR3 cannot be placed on it with certainty; the CDR3 is given as TCRdb lists it. The chain links TRBV7-6 to TRBJ1-4; the tabulated D call, TRBD1, remains unverified against the DNA. CDR1 is SGHVS, CDR2 FNYEAQ, per germline. The CDR3 comprises 13 residues, both ends counted. The chain's CDR3 is CASSPLTGGRAGL.